This T cell receptor beta chain was captured by sequencing in a study of cytomegalovirus exposure and HLA in healthy donors (dated by TCRdb to the late 2010s). Notes on the research overall: According to an earlier analysis of several hundred of the donors, about 179 million T cells yielded 90 million to 130 million unique TCR beta sequences and 250 to 350 Gb of sequence data. In addition to the first cohort of 650 to 750 subjects, a separate validation cohort of approximately 130 different subjects was used. The genetic ancestry cluster associated with self-reported Caucasian donors included 81% of the 398 genotyped donors. An early release covering 550 to 650 HLA-typed donors comprised about 290 gigabases of sequencing data and 85 million or so unique TCR sequences. The number of typed donors differed by locus: about 629-640 for A, B, C, DRB1 and DQB1; 500 to 550 for DQA1; 606 for DPA1; and roughly 490 for DPB1. Every discovery cohort repertoire had been produced on one sequencing platform. Alongside the repertoire data, information on donor age, sex, ethnicity and CMV serostatus was compiled. About five DR-DQ haplotypes were treated as single units for association and clustering because of strong linkage in the cohort. Genome-wide SNP genotypes for about 65% of the 666 donors were used in a later genetic analysis, which treated that subset as a discovery cohort. The study aimed to test whether signatures of past pathogen exposure could be identified by cataloging public T cell receptors. A later analysis re-examined previously published TCR beta repertoires from roughly 720 donors and added high-resolution HLA genotyping to investigate patterns of TCR occurrence. To predict cytomegalovirus infection status, the study combined high-throughput TCR immunosequencing, statistical association of individual TCRs with disease status, and machine learning. The later analysis used no new phenotypic data to find candidate immune exposures, relying instead on TCR beta sequences and their occurrence across donors. The T cell repertoires of about 700 subjects were profiled by immunosequencing and related to cytomegalovirus serostatus. HLA typing covered class I and class II loci at four-digit resolution. Among roughly 400 genotyped donors of the cohort, an average of about 240,000 unique TCR beta nucleotide sequences were sequenced per donor, around 20% of them non-productive. An earlier analysis of more than 450 of the donors used high-throughput TCR beta sequencing to judge whether each TCR beta V gene segment behaved as functional or pseudogenic.

General findings and caveats noted by the study authors: According to a later analysis, TCR association rates differed among HLA loci, with DRB1 alleles showing the most associated TCRs and HLA-C alleles showing the fewest. According to a later analysis, most CMV-associated TCR beta chains appeared to be HLA-restricted, and the HLA associations seemed to be driven largely by CMV exposure. A later genetic analysis associated a missense DCLRE1C variant with V-gene and J-gene trimming of TCR beta chains, and an independent cohort replicated the association. Because HLA typing was unavailable for some donors at each locus, only the typed subset was used in association tests. Correlated functional status among segregating V segments might reflect linkage disequilibrium, but an unknown experimental factor could not be ruled out. Some IMGT-functional V segments, including TRBV6-2 and TRBV6-3, could not be distinguished by the 87-base-pair reads and were therefore excluded. The study gave a list of under 200 TCR beta chains associated with cytomegalovirus. A group of highly shared sequence variants was considered likely to be a technical artifact of the sequencing pipeline. Only TCR beta chains were sequenced in this cohort, and the absence of alpha or paired-chain data limited detectable features. An earlier analysis of approximately 600 of the donors showed that most TCR beta V segments appeared in productive rearrangements either about 90% or about 30% of the time, which broadly matched IMGT annotations. Compared with the roughly 600-donor mean, donors in an Asian-associated ancestry cluster had fewer N-insertions in productive TCRs, according to a later genetic analysis. In a later analysis, HLA-associated TCR beta chains showed more clonal expansion and lower generation probabilities than non-associated chains that were equally common. Presence/absence analyses assumed roughly uniform sequencing depth across donors, an assumption that may not hold. The authors suggested that the approach could potentially be extended to other disease states and immunological phenotypes. A further reported finding was that TCR beta sequences accurately predicted the HLA-A and HLA-B alleles for most subjects in the first cohort. The classifier was reported to diagnose cytomegalovirus status with high specificity and sensitivity in both the original cohort and the validation cohort. Specific HLA alleles were associated with 15,000 to 20,000 TCR beta sequences at a false discovery rate of 0.05 in a later analysis. Across donors, most TCR sequences were observed very rarely, whereas some public TCRs were present in many individuals. For the cohort, immune exposure information was limited to CMV serostatus. When HLA alleles, especially DR and DQ, strongly co-occurred, TCR associations were difficult to assign to individual alleles. Because counts were too low, about 18 rarely observed V segments, including chromosome 9 orphons, were left out of the earlier analysis of roughly 600 of the donors. In vitro tests confirmed that a few of the cytomegalovirus-associated TCR beta chains recognize cytomegalovirus antigens. Several of the top co-occurrence clusters appeared to be linked to parvovirus B19, influenza, CMV and Epstein-Barr virus, according to a later analysis.

Notes on this clone: This clone's antigen is unknown.

The germline V gene gives CDR1 as MGHRA and CDR2 as YSYEKL. The trim is 3 bases for V and 1 base for J, with a gap of 6 bases between the germline ends. The CDR3 runs 13 residues from the cysteine to the phenylalanine. The retained sequence is limited to the CDR3, 39 bases, with the frame set at the first base. The cohort was made up of approximately 670 healthy bone marrow donors. Cohort members were all nominally healthy when sampled, although unrecorded immune exposures were likely present. The donor was CMV seronegative and belonged to the group of several hundred seronegative cohort members. Every donor gave a peripheral blood sample, and the peripheral blood mononuclear cells from that sample were used for TCR beta sequencing. Genomic DNA extraction from the blood cell samples was performed with the Qiagen DNeasy Blood Extraction Kit. Library preparation was by the immunoSEQ multiplex PCR assay. For the multiplex PCR, a mixture combining 60 forward primers for TCR Vbeta segments and 13 reverse primers for TCR Jbeta segments was used. A multiplex PCR assay on genomic DNA amplified the CDR3 region of rearranged TCR beta genes. On the Illumina HiSeq System, the amplified TCR beta libraries were sequenced as 87-base-pair reads. The paper's data handling went like this. A later analysis tallied tens of millions of unique TCR beta chains across the 666 repertoires, and about 12 million of those chains were shared by two or more donors. Raw reads were error-corrected and collapsed into unique sequences by a nearest-neighbor algorithm in which closely related sequences were merged to remove PCR and sequencing errors. To assign V, D and J gene segments, CDR3 sequences were aligned to IMGT reference sequences. For a sequence to be retained, a match of at least six nucleotides to both a V gene segment and a J gene segment was required. Rearrangements were called productive when the CDR3 lacked stop codons and stayed in frame with V and J; all others were non-productive. CDR3 was defined according to IMGT convention as the region running from the second conserved V-encoded cysteine to the conserved J-encoded phenylalanine. The earlier analysis of roughly 590 of the donors excluded sequences that lacked an unambiguous match to a single V gene segment. In an earlier analysis of almost 600 of the donors, a V segment was called functional when productive rearrangements were above 56.7%, and segregating when the standard deviation between donors exceeded 5%. To diagnose cytomegalovirus status from the catalog of TCR beta chain sequences, a statistical classification framework was built. A later analysis assigned V and J genes by comparing TCR nucleotide sequences with IMGT/GENE-DB human TR gene sequences. Using the TCRdist pipeline, a later analysis assigned CDR3 sequences along with most-parsimonious VDJ recombination scenarios. In a later analysis, each TCR beta chain was defined by its CDR3 amino acid sequence together with its V-gene family, and reads without a unique V-gene family were excluded. A later analysis removed nearly 600 highly shared, low-generation-probability nucleotide sequences to deal with suspected cross-contamination and a sequencing artifact. A later analysis calculated a clonal expansion index for each public chain from normalized within-repertoire ranks of inferred template counts. In a later analysis, generation probabilities were computed with a VDJ recombination model fitted to out-of-frame rearrangements, and the resulting probabilities were checked against IGoR. In a later analysis, TCR-TCR, TCR-HLA and TCR-CMV co-occurrence was scored with hypergeometric tests, and a repertoire-size bias correction was applied to TCR pairs. In a later analysis, false discovery rates were estimated by permuting HLA or CMV assignments 20 times. In a later analysis, co-occurring TCRs were grouped with DBSCAN, and TCRdist sequence similarity was added when clustering was performed within HLA-allele-positive subsets. Co-occurrence clustering excluded repertoires with fewer than 30,000 or more than 120,000 public chains, plus five with anomalous nucleotide sharing. TCRdb limited this immuneACCESS table to in-frame rearrangements with V and J called. A share of clones is missing; checked studies link under half to unresolved V genes, and the rest is unexplained. V and J calls and clone size are given by that table; D and trimming were obtained from the DNA. The sample's table covers 150,000 to 200,000 clones. Of the sample, about 2% is held by the ten largest clones.

This chain is built from TRBV4-1 and TRBJ2-5; there is no confident call for the D gene. Source material: PBMCs. This TCR derives from a man aged 25-45 years in good health and CMV-seronegative. The sequenced DNA: TGCGCCAGCAGCCATCGGTTCCAAGAGACCCAGTACTTC. This sequence encodes CASSHRFQETQYF.